These T cell receptor beta chains were read from a single sample in a study of blood T cell repertoires in COVID-19. Sequencing used immunoSEQ multiplex PCR; TCRdb keeps in-frame clones, though not all of them. The sample consists of more than 95,000 clones, about 86% of them appearing once. The specimen was peripheral blood. These receptor sequences come from a man between 60 and 70 years old with acute or convalescent COVID-19. Both conserved end residues are part of each CDR3. A D gene is named only where the DNA matches it firmly. For some rows the clone size is stated as once, few or many, or as a class when expanded; others skip it.

cdr3_length j_call v_call d_call clone_size cdr3_nt cdr3_aa
15 TRBJ1-1 TRBV27 TRBD1 . TGTGCCAGCAGCCTGACAGGGTGGGTGAACACTGAAGCTTTCTTT CASSLTGWVNTEAFF
14 TRBJ1-2 TRBV7-9 . . TGTGCCAGCAGCTTAGGTCCCGGGGATGATGGCTACACCTTC CASSLGPGDDGYTF
16 TRBJ2-1 TRBV24-1 TRBD1 many TGTGCCACCAGTGATCCCGGACAGGGACACTACAATGAGCAGTTCTTC CATSDPGQGHYNEQFF
13 TRBJ1-6 TRBV19 . . TGTGCCAGGTTACAGGGTGAAGTTTCACCCCTCCACTTT CARLQGEVSPLHF
14 TRBJ1-5 TRBV7-2 TRBD1 . TGTGCCAGCAGTTGGGACAGGGGGAATCAGCCCCAGCATTTT CASSWDRGNQPQHF
13 TRBJ1-3 TRBV12-3/TRBV12-4 . few TGTGCCAGCAGTTTAAACCAGGGAAACACCATATATTTT CASSLNQGNTIYF
13 TRBJ1-2 TRBV27 . once TGTGCCAGCAGGGAGACAGGTAGCTATGGCTACACCTTC CASRETGSYGYTF
14 TRBJ1-1 TRBV9 TRBD1 . TGTGCCAGCAGCCGACAGGGGCAGAACACTGAAGCTTTCTTT CASSRQGQNTEAFF
13 TRBJ1-6 TRBV12-3/TRBV12-4 . . TGTGCCAGCAGGCGGGAATATAATTCACCCCTCCACTTT CASRREYNSPLHF
13 TRBJ1-1 TRBV12-3/TRBV12-4 . . TGTGCCAGCACCCCGGGACACAGTGATGAAGCTTTCTTT CASTPGHSDEAFF
19 TRBJ2-6 TRBV7-6 . . TGTGCCAGCAGCTTAGGGGCGGCTGCGGGTAGCTCTGGGGCCAACGTCCTGACTTTC CASSLGAAAGSSGANVLTF
14 TRBJ1-2 TRBV6-4 TRBD1 . TGTGCCAGCAGTGACTCGAGCAGGGGGCTTGGCTACACCTTC CASSDSSRGLGYTF
15 TRBJ1-1 TRBV5-1 . . TGCGCCAGCAGCTCCCGGGGGGGGATGAACACTGAAGCTTTCTTT CASSSRGGMNTEAFF
18 TRBJ1-2 TRBV11-2 TRBD1 . TGTGCCAGCACCACGATCAAGGGTCCCCGACAGGGGAACTATGGCTACACCTTC CASTTIKGPRQGNYGYTF
15 TRBJ2-5 TRBV9 . . TGTGCCAGCAGCGTAGGTCCCCAACTCCAAGAGACCCAGTACTTC CASSVGPQLQETQYF
15 TRBJ2-5 TRBV5-1 TRBD1 once TGCGCCAGCAGCTTGGGGGACAGGGAGGGCGAGACCCAGTACTTC CASSLGDREGETQYF
16 TRBJ2-1 TRBV18 . . TGTGCCAGCTCACCACCGGGCTGGAACTTTTACAATGAGCAGTTCTTC CASSPPGWNFYNEQFF
15 TRBJ1-1 TRBV6-5 TRBD1 . TGTGCCAGCAGTTATCTCTCAGGACAGGGGGTTAAAGCTTTCTTT CASSYLSGQGVKAFF
15 TRBJ1-1 TRBV3-1/TRBV3-2 . . TGTGCCAGCAGAGGGGTCATTCCCTACAACACTGAAGCTTTCTTT CASRGVIPYNTEAFF
15 TRBJ1-2 TRBV11-3 . . TGTGCCAGCAGCTTAGATCCACAAACTGACAACGGCTACACCTTC CASSLDPQTDNGYTF
15 TRBJ1-6 TRBV7-2 . . TGTGCCAGCAGCTCCCCGACAGGATTTAATTCACCCCTCCACTTT CASSSPTGFNSPLHF
15 TRBJ1-1 TRBV4-2 . many TGTGCCAGCAGCCAAGATGAAGCAGGGGACACTGAAGCTTTCTTT CASSQDEAGDTEAFF
16 TRBJ2-3 TRBV3-1/TRBV3-2 TRBD2 . TGTGCCAGCAGCTACCGCGGCGGGAGGGCTGCCGATACGCAGTATTTT CASSYRGGRAADTQYF
13 TRBJ1-1 TRBV3-1/TRBV3-2 . once TGTGCCAGCAGCCTCACGGAGAGCACTGAAGCTTTCTTT CASSLTESTEAFF
15 TRBJ1-1 TRBV11-3 . . TGTGCCAGCAGCTCGGGGGGGGGCCTTACCAGGGAAGCTTTCTTT CASSSGGGLTREAFF
14 TRBJ2-3 TRBV7-8 TRBD2 . TGTGCCAGCATCTCCGGGGGGACCACAGATACGCAGTATTTT CASISGGTTDTQYF
15 TRBJ1-2 TRBV11-2 . . TGTGCCAGCAGCTTGACGGCGGGCAGTGACTATGGCTACACCTTC CASSLTAGSDYGYTF
15 TRBJ1-2 TRBV7-9 TRBD1 . TGTGCCAGCAGCCTTAACAGGGGGCTCGACTATGGCTACACCTTC CASSLNRGLDYGYTF
14 TRBJ2-2 TRBV7-6 . . TGTGCCAGCAGCTGGAGGGACAGCACCGGGGAGCTGTTTTTT CASSWRDSTGELFF
19 TRBJ2-1 TRBV3-1/TRBV3-2 TRBD2 . TGTGCCAGCAGCCAGGGGATGCTAGGACTAGCCAGCTCCTACAATGAGCAGTTCTTC CASSQGMLGLASSYNEQFF
17 TRBJ2-1 TRBV5-4 . . TGTGCCAGCAGCGACGCGGGGCGCGGAAGCTCCTACAATGAGCAGTTCTTC CASSDAGRGSSYNEQFF
14 TRBJ1-6 TRBV30 TRBD1 . TGTGCCTGGAGTGTACAGGAGGGGGCTTCACCCCTCCACTTT CAWSVQEGASPLHF
13 TRBJ1-2 TRBV5-1 . . TGCGCCAGCAGCCCGGGACAAACCTCGGACTACACCTTC CASSPGQTSDYTF
14 TRBJ2-5 TRBV5-4 TRBD1 . TGTGCCAGCAGCAACCGGGACAGCCAAGAGACCCAGTACTTC CASSNRDSQETQYF
13 TRBJ2-3 TRBV11-3 . . TGTGCCAGCAGCTTTTACGGGAAAGATACGCAGTATTTT CASSFYGKDTQYF
15 TRBJ2-1 TRBV7-3 TRBD2 . TGTGCCAGCACCGAGACTAGCGGGGCTTACAATGAGCAGTTCTTC CASTETSGAYNEQFF